This T cell receptor beta chain was captured in a study of blood T cell repertoires in COVID-19. Study in general: Acute and convalescent COVID-19 samples came from the United States, Italy and Spain.

As originally analysed: Cell counts per sample came from amplifying reference gene primers. Clones were sequenced by immunoSEQ multiplex PCR, and TCRdb holds only the in-frame ones, with some missing. V and J calls and clone size are given by that table; D and trimming were obtained from the DNA. The sample records a few hundred thousand clones, about 90% being singletons. Cohort 3 recovered donors had two negative PCRs, clearance, or symptom resolution. V was trimmed by 2 bases and J by 5 bases, leaving 15 bases between them. Germline CDR1 reads SEHNR; CDR2 reads FQNEAQ (reference sequence). The CDR3 has 15 residues.

The genes are TRBV7-9 and TRBJ1-1, with D possibly being TRBD1 (6 bases). This clonotype originated in a woman aged 25 to 39 who had recovered from COVID-19. Sample: PBMCs or T cells enriched from blood (not recorded which). DNA for the CDR3: TGTGCCAGCAGCTTAATCCTCGGACAGTTAACTGAAGCTTTCTTT. As protein: CASSLILGQLTEAFF.